Presented here are 11 T cell receptor beta chains from one specimen sequenced in a study of blood T cell repertoires in COVID-19. The table came from immunoSEQ multiplex PCR; TCRdb's copy has only in-frame clones and leaves some out. This sample has roughly 180,000 clones, with 85% to 90% found just once. Material: peripheral blood. The receptor set was obtained from a woman aged 25 to 39 with active or convalescent COVID-19.

This chain connects TRBV19 to TRBJ1-5, with 9 bases matching TRBD1. In germline, CDR1 is LNHDA, CDR2 SQIVND (reference sequence). With V trimmed by 3 bases and J by 3 bases, 6 bases remained unmatched. The CDR3 consists of 16 residues. The CDR3 loop is CASSIGTGRPNQPQHF. CDR3 nucleotide sequence: TGTGCCAGTAGTATCGGGACAGGGAGGCCCAATCAGCCCCAGCATTTT.

The chain joins TRBV5-1 to TRBJ2-1; 9 nucleotides line up with TRBD1. The CDR3 is 15 residues long. Germline loops: CDR1 SGHRS, CDR2 YFSETQ. Trimming removed 0 bases from V and 10 bases from J; junction bases left unmatched: 8. The CDR3 region is CASSLGGQGGGEQFF. In nucleotides, the CDR3 is TGCGCCAGCAGCTTGGGGGGACAGGGTGGTGGGGAGCAGTTCTTC.

This chain connects TRBV10-3 to TRBJ2-3, with TRBD2 matching 8 bases. V lost 1 base to trimming and J lost 3 bases; unmatched junction nucleotides: 3. Per germline, CDR1 ENHRY and CDR2 SYGVKD. This CDR3 has 15 amino acids. The CDR3 loop reads CAISELTSGTDTQYF. CDR3 nucleotides: TGTGCCATCAGTGAGTTAACTAGCGGAACAGATACGCAGTATTTT.

This clone was picked up a small number of times. V usage is TRBV6-5 and J usage is TRBJ1-6; 9 nucleotides agree with TRBD1. From germline, CDR1 is MNHEY and CDR2 SVGAGI. This CDR3 region has 15 residues. The trim removed 6 bases at V and 7 bases at J, leaving 7 bases unmatched. CDR3 DNA sequence: TGTGCCAGCAGGACAGGGGGAATCGAGAATTCACCCCTCCACTTT. As protein: CASRTGGIENSPLHF.

The chain combines TRBV10-3 with TRBJ1-5; D might be TRBD1 (6 bases). The CDR3 covers 12 residues. V was pared by 3 bases and J by 6 bases, with 6 bases between. CDR1 and CDR2 from the germline V gene are ENHRY and SYGVKD. The CDR3 coding sequence is TGTGCCATCAGTGAAGGGGGTCAGCCCCAGCATTTT. This codes for CAISEGGQPQHF.

This clone was counted between two and nine times. The J gene is TRBJ1-1, the V gene TRBV6-5; the D gene is possibly TRBD1 (6 bases). V lost 2 bases and J 6 bases, leaving 19 bases between the germline ends. This CDR3 comprises 16 residues. Germline CDR1 is MNHEY and CDR2 is SVGAGI. The CDR3 DNA reads as TGTGCCAGCAGTTACACTGTGACAGGTGGGATCTCTGAAGCTTTCTTT. Translation: CASSYTVTGGISEAFF.

The rearrangement joins TRBV5-1 to TRBJ2-3; 10 bases map to TRBD2. From germline, CDR1 is SGHRS and CDR2 YFSETQ. J was trimmed by 2 bases and V by 4 bases; bases with no gene match: 7. The CDR3 is 16 residues long. The CDR3 is CASSLKLAGNTDTQYF. The CDR3 DNA follows: TGCGCCAGCAGCCTAAAACTAGCGGGGAACACAGATACGCAGTATTTT.

The chain has TRBV23-1 and TRBJ1-2, with 7 bases fitting TRBD1. TRBV23-1 counts as an open reading frame of uncertain function. This CDR3 spans 15 amino acids. The J segment lost 8 bases and the V segment lost 3 bases, leaving 12 bases of the junction unmatched. This chain's CDR3 is CASSHLRGYDRGYTF. CDR3 bases: TGCGCCAGCAGTCACCTCAGGGGGTACGATCGCGGCTACACCTTC.

This chain uses TRBV11-2 with TRBJ1-2; 11 nucleotides agree with TRBD1. Germline V gene sequence: CDR1 SGHAT, CDR2 FQNNGV. CDR3 length: 14 amino acids. Losses at the gene ends were 4 bases for V and 7 bases for J; bases not matched to a gene: 5. The CDR3 is CASSSGQGAGGYTF. The CDR3 DNA reads TGTGCCAGCAGCTCCGGACAGGGGGCCGGTGGCTACACCTTC. Complete variable domain (other parts from reference TRBV11-2 and TRBJ1-2): EAGVAQSPRYKIIEKRQSVAFWCNPISGHATLYWYQQILGQGPKLLIQFQNNGVVDDSQLPKDRFSAERLKGVDSTLKIQPAKLEDSAVYLCASSSGQGAGGYTFGSGTRLTVV.

A remark on this clone: Sequence at one end of the junction differs from germline and may be a read error. The rearrangement uses TRBV2 and TRBJ1-3; 7 nucleotides match TRBD1. CDR1 and CDR2 from the germline V gene are SNHLY and FYNNEI. CDR3 length equals 13 residues. The CDR3 is CASSGNRGSTIYF. In DNA form, the CDR3 reads TGTGCCAGCAGTGGGAACAGGGGAAGCACCATATATTTT.

This chain joins TRBV3-1 (or the pseudogene TRBV3-2) and TRBJ2-2; 10 bases are shared with TRBD2. This CDR3 is 16 amino acids long. Germline values: CDR1 LGHDT, CDR2 YNNKEL (reference sequence). V gave up 1 base and J gave up 6 bases; unmatched junction bases: 5. The DNA of the CDR3 is TGTGCCAGCAGCCAAGGGCTAGCGGGAGTTGCCGGGGAGCTGTTTTTT. Translation gives CASSQGLAGVAGELFF.